This entry lists 12 T cell receptor beta chains sequenced from one sample in a study of Ad26.COV2.S vaccination and SARS-CoV-2 variants. Clones were read by immunoSEQ multiplex PCR, and TCRdb kept only the in-frame ones, dropping some. The sample shows under 550,000 clones, more than 75% of them seen only once. Documented treatment: over 15 received Ad26.COV2.S at low or high dose, single or two shots; roughly 5 received placebo; per-sample allocation not given. The samples date from day 63 after the first vaccine or placebo injection. Sequencing used peripheral blood, obtained in a trial of Ad26.COV2.S vaccine versus placebo. The source of these receptors is a person between 18 and 65 years old who received the Ad26.COV2.S COVID-19 vaccine or a placebo.

The CDR3 DNA reads as TGTGCCAGCAGTCCCCAACAGGGGCGGGATGAAAAACTGTTTTTT. It codes for CASSPQQGRDEKLFF. The rearrangement joins TRBV28 to TRBJ1-4; 7 nucleotides line up with TRBD1. The CDR3 contains 15 residues. Germline CDR1 and CDR2: MDHEN and SYDVKM. After removal of 5 bases from V and 6 bases from J, the junction contained 9 bases not matched to a gene.

The gene calls are TRBV11-3 and TRBJ2-6; no clear D gene. This CDR3 is 14 amino acids long. Germline V gene data show CDR1 as SGHNT and CDR2 as YENEEA. V dropped 3 bases and J dropped 4 bases, with 7 bases sitting between them. In DNA, the CDR3 is TGTGCCAGCAGCTTTGGTGCGGGGGCCAACGTCCTGACTTTC. Translating gives CASSFGAGANVLTF.

This clone was seen a single time. The J gene is TRBJ1-1, the V gene TRBV19, with a possible D match to TRBD1 (6 bases). Per the germline V gene, CDR1 is LNHDA and CDR2 is SQIVND (reference sequence). This CDR3 has 14 residues. Trimming cost V 4 bases and J 4 bases, with 13 bases left between them. CDR3 region: CASSTMGGLTEAFF. Here the CDR3 DNA reads TGTGCCAGTAGTACCATGGGGGGCCTCACTGAAGCTTTCTTT.

The chain uses TRBV19 and TRBJ2-5; TRBD2 might be the D (7 bases). Germline V lookup: CDR1 LNHDA, CDR2 SQIVND (reference sequence). V was trimmed by 5 bases and J by 5 bases, leaving 15 bases between them. This CDR3 region has 14 residues. The CDR3 coding sequence is TGTGCCAGTAGTGAGTGGGGGGGCCTGGAGACCCAGTACTTC. As protein: CASSEWGGLETQYF.

The chain couples TRBV19 to TRBJ2-1, with TRBD1 matching over 7 bases. The germline V gene encodes CDR1 LNHDA and CDR2 SQIVND (reference sequence). The CDR3 is 16 amino acids. The V segment lost 1 base and the J segment 4 bases; nucleotides outside the gene matches: 7. CDR3 loop: CASSIGRTTGYNEQFF. Written as DNA, the CDR3 is TGTGCCAGTAGTATAGGGCGGACGACAGGGTACAATGAGCAGTTCTTC.

CDR3: CASSDGQGAWETQYF. The CDR3 DNA reads as TGTGCCAGCAGTGACGGGCAGGGGGCGTGGGAGACCCAGTACTTC. The rearrangement joins TRBV9 to TRBJ2-5; 8 bases agree with TRBD1. Germline CDR1 reads SGDLS; CDR2 reads YYNGEE. The CDR3 has 15 amino acids. With V trimmed by 5 bases and J by 5 bases, 11 bases remained unmatched.

This chain connects TRBV7-9 to TRBJ2-7, with TRBD1 matching 8 bases. This CDR3 has 14 residues. The trim removed 5 bases at V and 7 bases at J, leaving 10 bases unmatched. Germline V gene data show CDR1 as SEHNR and CDR2 as FQNEAQ (reference sequence). The CDR3 spells CASSPTDRAGEQYF. The DNA for the CDR3 is TGTGCCAGCAGCCCCACGGACAGGGCGGGAGAGCAGTACTTC.

The rearrangement joins TRBV29-1 to TRBJ2-1, with TRBD1 matching 8 bases. V shed 8 bases and J 7 bases; nucleotides not matched to a gene: 7. CDR3 size: 12 residues. The germline V gene has CDR1 SQVTM and CDR2 ANQGSEA. The CDR3 reads CSFGQGVNEQFF. The CDR3 coding sequence is TGCAGCTTTGGACAGGGTGTGAATGAGCAGTTCTTC.

J is TRBJ2-3 and V is TRBV28, with TRBD2 matching over 10 bases. Germline CDR1 reads MDHEN; CDR2 reads SYDVKM. V lost 3 bases to trimming and J lost 6 bases; unmatched junction nucleotides: 12. This CDR3 spans 17 amino acids. CDR3: CASSLVDVAGGLDTQYF. The DNA for the CDR3 is TGTGCCAGCAGTTTGGTCGACGTAGCGGGGGGCCTGGATACGCAGTATTTT.

The chain couples TRBV19 to TRBJ1-6; D is undetermined. Germline CDR1 reads LNHDA; CDR2 reads SQIVND (reference sequence). V gave up 5 bases and J gave up 10 bases, with 24 bases separating them. The CDR3 covers 17 residues. In DNA form, the CDR3 reads TGTGCCAGTAGTCTCGCGTCGGCAGCCTCCCTTCGATCACCCCTCCACTTT. Its protein is CASSLASAASLRSPLHF.

The chain has TRBV6-4 and TRBJ2-7, with 7 positions matching TRBD2. Germline trimming cut 5 bases from V and 2 bases from J; bases unmatched to any gene: 9. The CDR3 extends over 15 amino acids. CDR1 is MRHNA, CDR2 SNTAGT, per germline. This chain's CDR3 is CASSFRAGPPYEQYF. CDR3 nucleotides: TGTGCCAGCAGTTTTAGAGCGGGGCCCCCCTACGAGCAGTACTTC.

The V and J genes are TRBV28 and TRBJ2-2; D ambiguous. Trimming left V 4 bases short and J 3 bases short, with 12 bases between. This CDR3 is built from 15 residues. Germline V gene sequence: CDR1 MDHEN, CDR2 SYDVKM. CDR3 residues: CASSSGQTYTGELFF. The CDR3 nucleotides read TGTGCCAGCAGTTCTGGGCAGACTTACACCGGGGAGCTGTTTTTT.